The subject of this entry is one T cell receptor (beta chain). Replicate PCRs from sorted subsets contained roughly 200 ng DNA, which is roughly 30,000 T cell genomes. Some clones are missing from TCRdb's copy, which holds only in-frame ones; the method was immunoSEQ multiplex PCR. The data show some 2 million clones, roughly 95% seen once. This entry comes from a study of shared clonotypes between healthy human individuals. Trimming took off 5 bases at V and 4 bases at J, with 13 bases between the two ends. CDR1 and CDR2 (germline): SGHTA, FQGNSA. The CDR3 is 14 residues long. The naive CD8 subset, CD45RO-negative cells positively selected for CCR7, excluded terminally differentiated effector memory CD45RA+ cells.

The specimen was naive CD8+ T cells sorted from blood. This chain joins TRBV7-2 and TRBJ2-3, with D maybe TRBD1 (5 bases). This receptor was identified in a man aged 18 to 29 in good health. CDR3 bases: TGTGCCAGCAGCCAAGGATGGGGCCCAGATACGCAGTATTTT. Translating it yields CASSQGWGPDTQYF.